Listed below are T cell receptor beta chains from one sample, sequenced in a study of shared T cell receptors in the human thymus. The repertoire was sequenced with immunoSEQ multiplex PCR; TCRdb's copy has only in-frame clones and lacks some. This sample has hundreds of thousands of clones, with approximately 83% found just once. Another study also made use of these data, one on human thymus T cells.

Sequenced sample: thymocytes. These receptors were collected from a girl under three years old with a congenital heart defect. The CDR3 runs from the conserved cysteine through the conserved F or W. A D gene is named only where the DNA matches it firmly. Size is omitted from some rows. Given values are once, few, many or a class for expanded clones.

J gene	D gene	V gene	clone size	CDR3 DNA	CDR3 protein
TRBJ2-5	-	TRBV7-2	-	TGTGCCAGCAGCTTTCAGGGCTCTTTGGAGACCCAGTACTTC	CASSFQGSLETQYF
TRBJ2-3	-	TRBV14	-	TGTGCCAGCAGCCAAGGTACGCAGGGCGCAGATACGCAGTATTTT	CASSQGTQGADTQYF
TRBJ2-1	TRBD2	TRBV11-2	-	TGTGCCAGCAGCTTAGATGTCCCAGCGGGGGGGCCCTACAATGAGCAGTTCTTC	CASSLDVPAGGPYNEQFF
TRBJ2-7	TRBD2	TRBV6-1	few	TGTGCCAGCAGTGACCCCTCCGGGGGGGCTAAGGGGTGTAAGCAGTACTTC	CASSDPSGGAKGCKQYF
TRBJ2-7	-	TRBV7-8	-	TGTGCCAGCAGCCCCAGGGGCAGCGGTGACTACGAGCAGTACTTC	CASSPRGSGDYEQYF
TRBJ2-1	TRBD2	TRBV4-1	-	TGCGCCAGCCAGCTACGGACTAGCCTTCCCAATGAGCAGTTCTTC	CASQLRTSLPNEQFF
TRBJ2-3	TRBD2	TRBV4-1	-	TGCGCCAGCAGCCAAGAGGGTGCCAAGATACTAGCGGGGGGCACAGATACGCAGTATTTT	CASSQEGAKILAGGTDTQYF
TRBJ1-4	TRBD1	TRBV28	-	TGTGCCAGCAATCCGACAGGGGGCAATAATGAAAAACTGTTTTTT	CASNPTGGNNEKLFF
TRBJ1-1	-	TRBV19	-	TGTGCCAGTAGTAGTCAGGGGAGAAGGAACACTGAAGCTTTCTTT	CASSSQGRRNTEAFF
TRBJ1-2	-	TRBV2	-	TGTGCCAGCAGTGAAACTGGGGCCAACTATGGCTACACCTTC	CASSETGANYGYTF
TRBJ1-6	-	TRBV5-4	-	TGTGCCAGCAGGTACGAGGGATACGATAATTCCCCCCTCCACTTT	CASRYEGYDNSPLHF
TRBJ1-1	TRBD1	TRBV28	-	TGTGCCAGCAGTTTATCCCCCGAGGACAGGGGGAACACTGAAGCTTTCTTT	CASSLSPEDRGNTEAFF
TRBJ2-6	TRBD1	TRBV19	-	TGTGCCAGTGGGACAGGGGGTAGCTCTGGGGCCAACGTCCTGACTTTC	CASGTGGSSGANVLTF
TRBJ2-7	TRBD2	TRBV4-2	-	TGTGCCAGCAGCCAAATAGCGGGGGGACCCTACGAGCAGTACTTC	CASSQIAGGPYEQYF
TRBJ2-3	-	TRBV9	-	TGTGCCAGCAGCGGCCTCACCCGGGGTCAGTCAGATACGCAGTATTTT	CASSGLTRGQSDTQYF
TRBJ1-2	TRBD1	TRBV7-3	-	TGTGCCAGCAGGGTTACAGGGGCAGCTAACTATGGCTACACCTTC	CASRVTGAANYGYTF
TRBJ1-1	-	TRBV19	-	TGTGCCAGTAGTCTGGCCCCGAACACTGAAGCTTTCTTT	CASSLAPNTEAFF
TRBJ2-7	TRBD1	TRBV7-9	-	TGTGCCAGCAGCTTAGCGGGACAGACTTGGAAGCAGTACTTC	CASSLAGQTWKQYF
TRBJ1-5	TRBD1	TRBV12-5	-	TGTGCTAGTGGTCCGACAGGGGGACAGCCCCAGCATTTT	CASGPTGGQPQHF
TRBJ1-1	-	TRBV6-5	-	TGTGCCAGCAGTTACCTGGGCAGGGAGGCCGTCACTGAAGCTTTCTTT	CASSYLGREAVTEAFF
TRBJ2-1	TRBD1	TRBV4-2	-	TGTGCCAGCAGCCAAGTCCGGGACAGGGGTGGCAATGAGCAGTTCTTC	CASSQVRDRGGNEQFF
TRBJ2-7	TRBD2	TRBV7-2	-	TGTGCCAGCAGCTCCCCGTCTAGCGGGGGGAGCGAGCAGTACTTC	CASSSPSSGGSEQYF
TRBJ2-7	-	TRBV6-1	-	TGTGCCAGCAGTGATAGGAGGGGACGGGACTACGAGCAGTACTTC	CASSDRRGRDYEQYF
TRBJ1-1	-	TRBV7-8	once	TGTGCCAGCAGCTTAAGACCGCGGCTGTTCTTAAACACTGAAGCTTTCTTT	CASSLRPRLFLNTEAFF
TRBJ2-7	TRBD1	TRBV5-1	-	TGCGCCAGCAGCTTGGGGCAGGGGGACGAGCAGTACTTC	CASSLGQGDEQYF
TRBJ2-3	-	TRBV6-6	-	TGTGCCAGCACCAATCAGGGACAAGAAGATACGCAGTATTTT	CASTNQGQEDTQYF
TRBJ1-6	-	TRBV11-2	-	TGTGCCAGCAGCCTCGCAGCTTCAGAGGTTCGAGGGTCCCTCCACTTT	CASSLAASEVRGSLHF
TRBJ2-7	-	TRBV21-1	-	TGTGCCAGCAGGAGAGACAGGGCAACCTACGAGCAGTACTTC	CASRRDRATYEQYF
TRBJ1-1	TRBD1	TRBV4-3	few	TGCGCCAGCAGCCAGTACAGACAGGGTCGGGGAGCTTTCTTT	CASSQYRQGRGAFF
TRBJ2-5	-	TRBV30	-	TGTGCCTGGGGGGACAACCAAGAGACCCAGTACTTC	CAWGDNQETQYF
TRBJ2-4	-	TRBV5-1	once	TGCGCCAGCAGGAGCGGCAACAAAAACATTCAGTACTTC	CASRSGNKNIQYF
TRBJ2-5	TRBD2	TRBV30	-	TGTGCCTGGAGTGTACTAGCGAGTCAAGAGACCCAGTACTTC	CAWSVLASQETQYF
TRBJ2-3	-	TRBV4-3	-	TGCGCCAGCAGCCAAGATCTAAGGGAACAGGAGCAGTTTACGCAGTATTTT	CASSQDLREQEQFTQYF
TRBJ2-1	TRBD2	TRBV29-1	few	TGCAGCGTTCGGGCGGGGCTAGCGGGGCATCGGGGCGGTGAGCAGTTCTTC	CSVRAGLAGHRGGEQFF
TRBJ1-1	TRBD1	TRBV7-9	-	TGTGCCAGCAGCTTAAGTATCTGGACAGGCCATGCAGTGAACACTGAAGCTTTCTTT	CASSLSIWTGHAVNTEAFF
TRBJ1-5	TRBD1	TRBV6-5	-	TGTGCCAGCAGTTACCGGACAGGGACTCAGCCCCAGCATTTT	CASSYRTGTQPQHF
TRBJ2-7	-	TRBV4-3	-	TGCGCCAGCAGCCAAGATAGGGCGGGACCGTACGAGCAGTACTTC	CASSQDRAGPYEQYF
TRBJ2-2	TRBD1	TRBV6-5	few	TGTGCCAGCAGTTACTCGGACAGGGGCTACACCGGGGAGCTGTTTTTT	CASSYSDRGYTGELFF
TRBJ1-1	-	TRBV6-1	-	TGTGCCAGCAGTGAAGCTAGCACTTGGAACACTGAAGCTTTCTTT	CASSEASTWNTEAFF
TRBJ1-2	-	TRBV18	-	TGTGCCAGCTCACAGACAGACACCTATGGCTACACCTTC	CASSQTDTYGYTF
TRBJ1-1	-	TRBV28	-	TGTGCCAGCAGTTTCCGCGGGCGCCGGACTGAAGCTTTCTTT	CASSFRGRRTEAFF
TRBJ1-2	TRBD1	TRBV19	once	TGTGCCAGTAAACCAACGGACAGGCGTATTCTTTTCGACTATGGCTACACCTTC	CASKPTDRRILFDYGYTF
TRBJ1-1	-	TRBV6-5	once	TGTGCCAGCAGTTCCCGGGACATTTTGAACACTGAAGCTTTCTTT	CASSSRDILNTEAFF
TRBJ1-1	-	TRBV5-6	-	TGTGCCAGCAGCTTTGGCCAGGGCCAACGGACGACTGAAGCTTTCTTT	CASSFGQGQRTTEAFF
TRBJ2-5	TRBD1	TRBV5-1	-	TGCGCCAGCAGCTTTGGGCAGGGGGCTCCGGAGACCCAGTACTTC	CASSFGQGAPETQYF
TRBJ2-7	-	TRBV4-3	-	TGCGCCAGCAGCCAAGATGCAGCCGGGGGAAGGGTTCCCTACGAGCAGTACTTC	CASSQDAAGGRVPYEQYF
TRBJ2-3	-	TRBV7-6	-	TGTGCCAGCAGCTTATTCAGGGGTGCCACTTCAGATACGCAGTATTTT	CASSLFRGATSDTQYF
TRBJ2-4	-	TRBV6-1	-	TGTGCCAGCAGTGAACCCCCCTCGGGAGCCAAAAACATTCAGTACTTC	CASSEPPSGAKNIQYF
TRBJ1-4	-	TRBV30	-	TGTGCCTGGAGGCGTAGGGGGTCCCCAACTAATGAAAAACTGTTTTTT	CAWRRRGSPTNEKLFF
TRBJ1-2	-	TRBV14	-	TGTGCCAGCAGCACAGGCGGCTATGGCTACACCTTC	CASSTGGYGYTF
TRBJ1-2	TRBD1	TRBV27	-	TGTGCCAGCAGTAAAACAGGGGCCCGAACGAACTATGGCTACACCTTC	CASSKTGARTNYGYTF
TRBJ1-4	TRBD1	TRBV11-2	-	TGTGCCAGCAGCGTACCGGGACAGAGTAATGAAAAACTGTTTTTT	CASSVPGQSNEKLFF
TRBJ1-4	-	TRBV5-6	-	TGTGCCAGCAGCTTGGTGAGAGCGAATGAAAAACTGTTTTTT	CASSLVRANEKLFF
TRBJ1-2	-	TRBV7-9	-	TGTGCCAGCAGCTTACGCGGGAAAACTAACTATGGCTACACCTTC	CASSLRGKTNYGYTF